These T cell receptor beta chains were read from a single sample in a study of blood T cell repertoires in COVID-19. Method: immunoSEQ multiplex PCR; TCRdb's copy keeps in-frame clones and lacks some. Among over 200,000 clones listed, 70% to 85% were seen once. The sample comprised PBMCs or T cells enriched from blood (not recorded which). These receptors came from a man aged 35 to 55 who had recovered from COVID-19. Each CDR3 is given with its conserved first and last residue. Fields, in order: V gene, CDR3 length, D gene, J gene, clone size, CDR3 protein, CDR3 DNA. D genes are given only for firm matches. The size of a clone is reported for some rows only, either as once, few or many, or as a class for expanded clones.

>TRBV2|12|-|TRBJ2-5|-
CASRRGGETQYF
TGTGCCAGCAGGAGGGGGGGAGAGACCCAGTACTTC
>TRBV28|12|-|TRBJ2-7|-
CASSGQPYEQYF
TGTGCCAGCAGTGGACAACCCTACGAGCAGTACTTC
>TRBV3-1/TRBV3-2|15|TRBD1|TRBJ1-6|-
CASSQRQGYNSPLHF
TGTGCCAGCAGCCAACGACAGGGATATAATTCACCCCTCCACTTT
>TRBV13|13|TRBD1|TRBJ2-2|-
CATRTGVAGELFF
TGTGCCACCCGGACAGGGGTGGCCGGGGAGCTGTTTTTT
>TRBV11-2|15|TRBD2|TRBJ2-1|-
CASSPGGGRSNEQFF
TGTGCCAGCAGCCCCGGGGGGGGGAGGTCCAATGAGCAGTTCTTC
>TRBV4-1|13|-|TRBJ1-2|-
CASSQVLGEGYTF
TGCGCCAGCAGCCAAGTTTTGGGAGAGGGCTACACCTTC
>TRBV3-1/TRBV3-2|16|TRBD1|TRBJ2-7|once
CASSHEQGAAAYEQYF
TGTGCCAGCAGCCATGAACAGGGGGCCGCGGCCTACGAGCAGTACTTC
>TRBV29-1|15|TRBD1|TRBJ1-6|-
CSARTGTNYNSPLHF
TGCAGCGCTCGGACAGGGACGAATTATAATTCACCCCTCCACTTT
>TRBV5-1|16|TRBD2|TRBJ2-3|-
CASSLATAGGTDTQYF
TGCGCCAGCAGCTTGGCTACAGCGGGGGGAACAGATACGCAGTATTTT
>TRBV29-1|14|-|TRBJ1-2|-
CSVKQQGAGYGYTF
TGCAGCGTCAAACAACAGGGAGCAGGGTATGGCTACACCTTC
>TRBV7-2|13|-|TRBJ2-2|-
CASSWSQAGELFF
TGTGCCAGCAGCTGGTCCCAGGCCGGGGAGCTGTTTTTT
>TRBV27|16|-|TRBJ2-1|-
CASSLGAPPSYNEQFF
TGTGCCAGCAGTTTGGGGGCCCCCCCATCCTACAATGAGCAGTTCTTC
>TRBV5-4|17|TRBD1|TRBJ1-6|few
CASSLVPPGQGSAPLHF
TGTGCCAGCAGCTTGGTTCCTCCGGGACAGGGTAGTGCACCCCTCCACTTT
>TRBV5-6|13|-|TRBJ2-3|once
CASSRILTDTQYF
TGTGCCAGCAGCCGTATCCTCACAGATACGCAGTATTTT
>TRBV27|16|TRBD1|TRBJ2-7|-
CASKVTTTTGGYEQYF
TGTGCCAGCAAAGTTACTACCACCACAGGGGGCTACGAGCAGTACTTC
>TRBV5-4|17|TRBD2|TRBJ2-7|once
CASSFSGLAVPSYEQYF
TGTGCCAGCAGCTTCTCAGGGCTAGCGGTGCCCTCCTACGAGCAGTACTTC
>TRBV6-5|14|-|TRBJ2-7|-
CASSQLGEVHEQYF
TGTGCCAGCAGTCAACTAGGGGAGGTCCACGAGCAGTACTTC
>TRBV5-1|13|-|TRBJ2-3|-
CASARAWTDTQYF
TGCGCCAGCGCCCGCGCGTGGACAGATACGCAGTATTTT
>TRBV10-3|15|-|TRBJ1-6|-
CAIRGGAHLDSPLHF
TGTGCCATCAGGGGGGGGGCGCATCTGGATTCACCCCTCCACTTT
>TRBV28|14|TRBD1|TRBJ2-2|-
CASYAGGYTGELFF
TGTGCCAGCTACGCAGGGGGCTACACCGGGGAGCTGTTTTTT
>TRBV4-1|15|-|TRBJ2-7|-
CASSQEVRLTYEQYF
TGCGCCAGCAGCCAAGAGGTCCGACTAACCTACGAGCAGTACTTC
>TRBV28|11|-|TRBJ2-1|-
CASSETREQFF
TGTGCCAGCAGTGAAACTCGAGAGCAGTTCTTC
>TRBV16|14|-|TRBJ1-5|few
CASSQGRVNQPQHF
TGTGCCAGCAGCCAAGGCAGGGTAAATCAGCCCCAGCATTTT
>TRBV18|14|-|TRBJ2-1|few
CASSPSTSYNEQFF
TGTGCCAGCTCACCTTCGACTAGCTACAATGAGCAGTTCTTC
>TRBV5-6|12|-|TRBJ1-2|-
CASSLGPGGYTF
TGTGCCAGCAGCTTGGGGCCAGGGGGCTACACCTTC
>TRBV19|14|TRBD2|TRBJ2-5|-
CASQRGGLQETQYF
TGTGCCAGCCAGCGGGGGGGTTTACAAGAGACCCAGTACTTC
>TRBV5-4|16|-|TRBJ2-3|-
CASSPRVSPSTDTQYF
TGTGCCAGCAGCCCTAGAGTGAGTCCTAGCACAGATACGCAGTATTTT
>TRBV27|14|-|TRBJ2-7|-
CASSLSRGLDEQYF
TGTGCCAGCAGTTTAAGTCGAGGGTTGGACGAGCAGTACTTC
>TRBV27|16|TRBD1|TRBJ1-5|-
CASSSRDRGGNQPQHF
TGTGCCAGCAGTTCACGGGACAGGGGGGGCAATCAGCCCCAGCATTTT
>TRBV7-2|16|TRBD1|TRBJ2-2|-
CASSLGSQGAGGELFF
TGTGCCAGCAGCTTAGGGAGTCAGGGGGCTGGCGGGGAGCTGTTTTTT
>TRBV18|17|TRBD2|TRBJ2-1|-
CASSPPSLAGGGNEQFF
TGTGCCAGCTCACCGCCCTCACTAGCGGGAGGTGGTAATGAGCAGTTCTTC
>TRBV5-1|14|-|TRBJ1-1|-
CASSSHPGRTEAFF
TGCGCCAGCAGCTCTCACCCCGGGAGAACTGAAGCTTTCTTT
>TRBV28|13|-|TRBJ2-2|-
CASSNTGFRELFF
TGTGCCAGCAGTAACACAGGGTTTAGGGAGCTGTTTTTT
>TRBV28|13|TRBD1|TRBJ2-7|-
CASGGQGRGEQYF
TGTGCCAGCGGCGGACAGGGAAGGGGCGAGCAGTACTTC
>TRBV11-2|15|-|TRBJ2-1|-
CASSERVNSYNEQFF
TGTGCCAGCAGTGAGCGGGTTAACTCCTACAATGAGCAGTTCTTC
>TRBV9|19|TRBD1|TRBJ2-6|-
CASSDQPGQAPAGANVLTF
TGTGCCAGCAGCGACCAACCGGGACAGGCCCCCGCTGGGGCCAACGTCCTGACTTTC
>TRBV11-1|16|-|TRBJ2-1|-
CASSSYEPTSYNEQFF
TGTGCCAGCAGCTCCTATGAGCCCACCTCCTACAATGAGCAGTTCTTC
>TRBV30|15|-|TRBJ2-5|-
CAWSVPGHPLETQYF
TGTGCCTGGAGTGTACCGGGACACCCCTTAGAGACCCAGTACTTC
>TRBV19|14|TRBD2|TRBJ2-1|-
CASRGLSGGHEQFF
TGTGCCAGCCGGGGGTTGAGCGGGGGACATGAGCAGTTCTTC
>TRBV7-8|18|TRBD1|TRBJ1-5|few
CASSSGQGLSMSNQPQHF
TGTGCCAGCAGCTCGGGACAGGGGCTGTCTATGAGCAATCAGCCCCAGCATTTT